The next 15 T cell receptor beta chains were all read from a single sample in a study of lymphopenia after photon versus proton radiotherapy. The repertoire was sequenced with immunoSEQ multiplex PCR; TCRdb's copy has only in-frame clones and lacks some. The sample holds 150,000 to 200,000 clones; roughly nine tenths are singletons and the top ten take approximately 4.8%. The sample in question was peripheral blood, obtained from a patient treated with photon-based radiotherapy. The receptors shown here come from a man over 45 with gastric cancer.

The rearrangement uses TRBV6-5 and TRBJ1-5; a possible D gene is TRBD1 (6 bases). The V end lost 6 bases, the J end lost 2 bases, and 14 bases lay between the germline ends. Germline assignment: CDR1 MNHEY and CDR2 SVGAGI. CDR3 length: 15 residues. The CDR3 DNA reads TGTGCCAGCAGCCTCGGAGGGGGGGGCAATCAGCCCCAGCATTTT. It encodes CASSLGGGGNQPQHF.

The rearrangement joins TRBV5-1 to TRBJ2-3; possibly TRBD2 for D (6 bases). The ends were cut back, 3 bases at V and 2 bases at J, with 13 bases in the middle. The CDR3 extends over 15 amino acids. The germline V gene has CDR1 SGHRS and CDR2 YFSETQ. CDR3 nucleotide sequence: TGCGCCAGCAGCTACTCGGGAGTCCCCACAGATACGCAGTATTTT. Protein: CASSYSGVPTDTQYF.

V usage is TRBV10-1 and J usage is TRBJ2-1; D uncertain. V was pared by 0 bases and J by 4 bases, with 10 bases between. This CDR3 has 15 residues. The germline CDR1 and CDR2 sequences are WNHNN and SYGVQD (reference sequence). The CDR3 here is CASSESKLGYNEQFF. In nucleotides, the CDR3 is TGCGCCAGCAGTGAGTCTAAGCTTGGGTACAATGAGCAGTTCTTC.

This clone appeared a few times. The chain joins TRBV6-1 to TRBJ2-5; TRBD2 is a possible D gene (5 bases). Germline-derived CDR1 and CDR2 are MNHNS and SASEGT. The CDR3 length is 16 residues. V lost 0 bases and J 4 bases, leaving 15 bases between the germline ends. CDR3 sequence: CASSEALGRAGETQYF. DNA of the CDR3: TGTGCCAGCAGTGAAGCGCTAGGTAGGGCGGGAGAGACCCAGTACTTC.

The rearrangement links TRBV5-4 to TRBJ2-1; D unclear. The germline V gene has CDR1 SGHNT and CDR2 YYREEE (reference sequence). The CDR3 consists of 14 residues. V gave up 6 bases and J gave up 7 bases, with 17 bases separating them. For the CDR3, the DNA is TGTGCCAGCAACTTAGGCACCAGATTGAATGAGCAGTTCTTC. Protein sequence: CASNLGTRLNEQFF.

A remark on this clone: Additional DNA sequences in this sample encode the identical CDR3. CDR3 bases: TGTGCCAGCAGCCAGGCGGTGGGGACCGGGGAGCTGTTTTTT. It specifies CASSQAVGTGELFF. V usage is TRBV4-2 and J usage is TRBJ2-2; no firm D call. Trimming took off 3 bases at V and 5 bases at J, with 10 bases between the two ends. CDR3 length: 14 residues. The germline gives CDR1 LGHNA, CDR2 YNFKEQ.

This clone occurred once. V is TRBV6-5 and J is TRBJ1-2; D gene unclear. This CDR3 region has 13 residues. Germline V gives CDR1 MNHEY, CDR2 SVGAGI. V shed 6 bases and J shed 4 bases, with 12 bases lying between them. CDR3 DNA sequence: TGTGCCAGCAGGGTGACGGATGGCTATGGCTACACCTTC. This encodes CASRVTDGYGYTF.

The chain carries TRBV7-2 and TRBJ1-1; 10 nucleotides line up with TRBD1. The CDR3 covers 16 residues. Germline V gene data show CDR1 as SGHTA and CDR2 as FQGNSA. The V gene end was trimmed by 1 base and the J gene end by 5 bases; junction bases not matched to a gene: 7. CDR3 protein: CASSLGLGQGRTEAFF. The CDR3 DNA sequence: TGTGCCAGCAGCTTAGGTCTGGGACAGGGGAGGACTGAAGCTTTCTTT.

The CDR3 sequence is CASSLGQGRGGYTF. DNA of the CDR3: TGCGCCAGCAGCTTGGGTCAGGGGAGAGGTGGCTACACCTTC. The chain employs TRBV5-1 and TRBJ1-2; TRBD1 is a possible D gene (6 bases). The V end lost 0 bases, the J end lost 7 bases, and 13 bases lay between the germline ends. Germline-derived CDR1 and CDR2 are SGHRS and YFSETQ. This CDR3 has 14 residues.

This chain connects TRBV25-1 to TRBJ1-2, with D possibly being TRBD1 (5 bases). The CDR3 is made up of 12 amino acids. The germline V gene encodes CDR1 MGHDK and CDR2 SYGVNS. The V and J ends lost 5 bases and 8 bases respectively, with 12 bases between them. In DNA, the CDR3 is TGTGCCAGCAGTCAAAGTCAGGGAGGCTACACCTTC. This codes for CASSQSQGGYTF.

The CDR3 reads CATSRDGAGANEKLFF. The CDR3 bases are TGTGCCACCAGCAGAGATGGTGCAGGAGCTAATGAAAAACTGTTTTTT. V usage is TRBV15 and J usage is TRBJ1-4; D remains unclear. V lost 0 bases, J lost 3 bases, and 11 bases lay in between. Germline values: CDR1 LNHNV, CDR2 YYDKDF (reference sequence). The CDR3 runs 16 residues. The variable domain in full, with the rest retrieved from reference TRBV15 and TRBJ1-4, is DAMVIQNPRYQVTQFGKPVTLSCSQTLNHNVMYWYQQKSSQAPKLLFHYYDKDFNNEADTPDNFQSRRPNTSFCFLDIRSPGLGDTAMYLCATSRDGAGANEKLFFGSGTQLSVL.

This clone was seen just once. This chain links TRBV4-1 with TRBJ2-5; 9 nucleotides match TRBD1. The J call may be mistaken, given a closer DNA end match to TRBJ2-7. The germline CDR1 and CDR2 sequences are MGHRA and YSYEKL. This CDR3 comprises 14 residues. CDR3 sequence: CASSPGQGFYEQYF. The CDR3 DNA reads TGCGCCAGCAGCCCGGGACAGGGATTCTACGAGCAGTACTTC.

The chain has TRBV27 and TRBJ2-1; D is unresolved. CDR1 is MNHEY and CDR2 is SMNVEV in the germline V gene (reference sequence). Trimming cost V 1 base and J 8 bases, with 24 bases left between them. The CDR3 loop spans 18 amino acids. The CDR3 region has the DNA TGTGCCAGCAGTTTATTGTTAGGTTGGAGCCAATTGTTGGATGAGCAGTTCTTC. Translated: CASSLLLGWSQLLDEQFF.

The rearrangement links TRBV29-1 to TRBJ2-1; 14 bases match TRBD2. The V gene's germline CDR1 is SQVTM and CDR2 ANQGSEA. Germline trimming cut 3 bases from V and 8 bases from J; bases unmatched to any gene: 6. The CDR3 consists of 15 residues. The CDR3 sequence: CSVEGLAGVRYEQFF. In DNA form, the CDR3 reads TGCAGCGTTGAGGGACTAGCGGGAGTTAGATATGAGCAGTTCTTC.

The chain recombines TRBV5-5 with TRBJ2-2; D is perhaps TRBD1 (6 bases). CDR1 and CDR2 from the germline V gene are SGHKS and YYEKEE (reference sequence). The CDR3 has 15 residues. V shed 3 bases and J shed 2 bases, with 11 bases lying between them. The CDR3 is CASSYVGANTGELFF. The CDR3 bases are TGTGCCAGCAGCTATGTGGGGGCTAACACCGGGGAGCTGTTTTTT. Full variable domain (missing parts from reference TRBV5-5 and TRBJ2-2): DAGVTQSPTHLIKTRGQQVTLRCSPISGHKSVSWYQQVLGQGPQFIFQYYEKEERGRGNFPDRFSARQFPNYSSELNVNALLLGDSALYLCASSYVGANTGELFFGEGSRLTVL.